Listed below are T cell receptor beta chains from one sample, sequenced in a study of cytotoxic CD8 clonotypes in ibrutinib-treated CLL. Sequenced by immunoSEQ multiplex PCR; TCRdb stores in-frame clones only, minus some. The sample records 40,000 or so clones, approximately 48% being singletons. Specimen: PBMCs, collected before ibrutinib treatment. These receptors all stem from a human donor with chronic lymphocytic leukemia. CDR3s include the opening cysteine and the closing phenylalanine or tryptophan. The D gene is left open where the match is weak. Only some rows state a clone size, as once, few, many or a class for expanded clones.

J,V,D,size,DNA,CDR3
TRBJ2-7,TRBV7-8,.,.,TGTGCCAGCAGCTTAGCGTTAGGGGCCCAGCAGTACTTC,CASSLALGAQQYF
TRBJ2-5,TRBV6-5,.,.,TGTGCCAGCAGTTTTGGGGGAGAGACCCAGTACTTC,CASSFGGETQYF
TRBJ2-3,TRBV29-1,.,.,TGCAGCGCCCGGACGGACACCGGCACAGATACGCAGTATTTT,CSARTDTGTDTQYF
TRBJ1-6,TRBV9,TRBD1,.,TGTGCCAGCAGCGAGAGACAGGGGAATTCACCCCTCCACTTT,CASSERQGNSPLHF
TRBJ2-2,TRBV11-2,TRBD1,.,TGTGCCACTAAACAGGGGGTCGGGGAGCTGTTTTTT,CATKQGVGELFF
TRBJ1-6,TRBV6-5,TRBD1,few,TGTGCCAGCAGTTATAGACAGGGGTACTCACCCCTCCACTTT,CASSYRQGYSPLHF
TRBJ2-7,TRBV28,.,few,TGTGCCAGCGAAGGGGATCGTAATCCCTACGAGCAGTACTTC,CASEGDRNPYEQYF
TRBJ2-3,TRBV5-1,TRBD1,.,TGCGCCAGCAGCCTGGGGGCAGGGGGCAACACAGATACGCAGTATTTT,CASSLGAGGNTDTQYF
TRBJ2-5,TRBV7-2,.,.,TGTGCCAGCAGCCGAAGTAGGGGGTCTTACGAGACCCAGTACTTC,CASSRSRGSYETQYF
TRBJ1-1,TRBV6-5,.,few,TGTGCCAGCAGCACCGGCACTGAAGCTTTCTTT,CASSTGTEAFF
TRBJ2-7,TRBV29-1,.,.,TGCAGCGTTGTGGCAGGGGAAACCTACGAGCAGTACTTC,CSVVAGETYEQYF
TRBJ1-2,TRBV2,TRBD1,.,TGTGCCAGTACCCGACAGGGAGACTATGGCTACACCTTC,CASTRQGDYGYTF
TRBJ2-5,TRBV5-1,TRBD2,.,TGCGCCAGCAGCCCGAGCGGGACCTCGCTGGGGGAGACCCAGTACTTC,CASSPSGTSLGETQYF
TRBJ2-7,TRBV6-1,.,.,TGTGCCAGCAGTGAGGCCAGGGACAGCCTTAGGAGGGACTTC,CASSEARDSLRRDF
TRBJ1-1,TRBV5-4,.,.,TGTGCCAGCAGCCCCCAAGGGGGGGTGAACACTGAAGCTTTCTTT,CASSPQGGVNTEAFF
TRBJ1-6,TRBV5-1,TRBD1,.,TGCGCCAGCAGCCCGGACAGGGGCCTTGATTCACCCCTCCACTTT,CASSPDRGLDSPLHF
TRBJ1-4,TRBV28,.,few,TGTGCCAGCAGTTTCCCGGGAGGGAGTGGTGAGGAACTGTTTTTT,CASSFPGGSGEELFF
TRBJ2-5,TRBV19,.,.,TGTGCCAGCCGCCAGGCAGGTCAAGAGACCCAGTACTTC,CASRQAGQETQYF
TRBJ1-2,TRBV5-1,TRBD1,many,TGCGCCAGCAGCTTTGGGGACAGGAACTACTATGGCTACACCTTC,CASSFGDRNYYGYTF
TRBJ2-5,TRBV14,.,.,TGTGCCAGCAGCCTCACCTGGGGGAGCGTCCAAGAGACCCAGTACTTC,CASSLTWGSVQETQYF
TRBJ2-5,TRBV7-7,.,.,TGTGCTAGCAGCCCACAGGGTTTGGGAGAGACCCAGTACTTC,CASSPQGLGETQYF
TRBJ1-5,TRBV2,TRBD1,.,TGTGCCAGCCAGGACAGGGGGATAGGTCAGCCCCAGCATTTT,CASQDRGIGQPQHF
TRBJ1-5,TRBV6-5,.,.,TGTGCCAGCAGTTCGCGGACGGGGAGGAATCAGCCCCAGCATTTT,CASSSRTGRNQPQHF
TRBJ1-1,TRBV10-3,.,few,TGTGCCATCAGAGGGCCCAGCCACACTGAAGCTTTCTTT,CAIRGPSHTEAFF
TRBJ2-5,TRBV18,TRBD1,.,TGTGCCAGCTCACCTCTTTCCGGGACAGGGTGGGCCCAAGAGACCCAGTACTTC,CASSPLSGTGWAQETQYF
TRBJ1-3,TRBV5-8,.,.,TGTGCCAGCAGCTTCGGATCCGACGTCAGGGCTGGAAACACCATATATTTT,CASSFGSDVRAGNTIYF
TRBJ2-5,TRBV2,.,.,TGTGCCAGCGTCTGGGTTGGGGAGACCCAGTACTTC,CASVWVGETQYF
TRBJ1-2,TRBV15,.,once,TGTGCCACCAGCAGAGGCGGGGCGGCGAACTATGGCTACACCTTC,CATSRGGAANYGYTF
TRBJ2-2,TRBV5-1,.,.,TGCGCCAGCAGCCAAGGACAGCCACGAAACACCGGGGAGCTGTTTTTT,CASSQGQPRNTGELFF